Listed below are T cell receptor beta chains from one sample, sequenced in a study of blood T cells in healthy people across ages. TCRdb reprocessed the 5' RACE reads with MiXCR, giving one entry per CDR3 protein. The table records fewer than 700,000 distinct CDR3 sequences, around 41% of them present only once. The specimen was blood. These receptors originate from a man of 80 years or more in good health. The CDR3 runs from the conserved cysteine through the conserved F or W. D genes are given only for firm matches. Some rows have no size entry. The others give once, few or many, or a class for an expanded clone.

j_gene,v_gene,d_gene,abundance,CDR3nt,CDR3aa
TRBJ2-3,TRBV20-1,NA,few,TGCAGTGCCCAGTCCCAACATTCCGCAGATACGCAGTATTTT,CSAQSQHSADTQYF
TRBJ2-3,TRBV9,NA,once,TGTGCCAGCAGCGTAGAGACCTCCACAGATACGCAGTATTTT,CASSVETSTDTQYF
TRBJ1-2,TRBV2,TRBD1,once,TGTGCCAGCATTGGGGACAGGGAGGGTCCCTATGGCTACACCTTC,CASIGDREGPYGYTF
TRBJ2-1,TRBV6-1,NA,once,TGTGCCAGCAGTCCCGGACGGAGAGGAACCCGGGGGAATGAGCAGTTCTTC,CASSPGRRGTRGNEQFF
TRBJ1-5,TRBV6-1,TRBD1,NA,TGTGCCAGCAGTGAAGAGGTCTTATTCTCCGGGACAGGGAGTCAGCCCCAGCATTTT,CASSEEVLFSGTGSQPQHF
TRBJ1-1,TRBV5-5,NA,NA,TGTGCCAGCAGCTTGGCATGGGTGAACACTGAAGCTTTCTTT,CASSLAWVNTEAFF
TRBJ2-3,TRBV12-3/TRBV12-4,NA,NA,TGTGCCAGCAGTTACCAATTAGGGGATACGCAGTATTTT,CASSYQLGDTQYF
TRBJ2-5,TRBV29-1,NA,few,TGCAGCGTTGAAGATTGGCACATGACACAAGAGACCCAGTACTTC,CSVEDWHMTQETQYF
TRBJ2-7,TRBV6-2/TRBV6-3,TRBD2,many,TGTGCCAGCACGGGAAACCTAGCGGCCTACGAGCAGTACTTC,CASTGNLAAYEQYF
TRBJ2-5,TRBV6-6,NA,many,TGTGCCAGCAGCCTTCCGGGCCCAGAGACCCAGTACTTC,CASSLPGPETQYF
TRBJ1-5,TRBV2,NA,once,TGTGCCAGCAGTGAATCGGGGAGGCGCGATCAGCCCCAGCATTTT,CASSESGRRDQPQHF
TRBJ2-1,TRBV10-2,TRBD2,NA,TGCGCCAGCAGCCGAGCGACTAGCGGGCAACTCTCCTACAATGAGCAGTTCTTC,CASSRATSGQLSYNEQFF
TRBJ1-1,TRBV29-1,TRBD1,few,TGCAGCGCTAAAGACAGGGGAACCACTGAAGCTTTCTTT,CSAKDRGTTEAFF
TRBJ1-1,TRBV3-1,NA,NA,TGTGCCAGCAGCCAAGAAGATTGGACTGAAGCTTTCTTT,CASSQEDWTEAFF
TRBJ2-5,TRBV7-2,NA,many,TGTGCCAGCAGCTTAGCGCCCCAAGAGACCCAGTACTTC,CASSLAPQETQYF
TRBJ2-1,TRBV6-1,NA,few,TGTGCCAGCAGTGAACCAACAGCAATCTCCTACAATGAGCAGTTCTTC,CASSEPTAISYNEQFF
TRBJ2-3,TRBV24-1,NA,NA,TGTGCCACCAGTGATCCCGGGACTCCAGATACGCAGTATTTT,CATSDPGTPDTQYF
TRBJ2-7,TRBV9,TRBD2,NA,TGTGCCAGCAGCGTAGAAAGCGGGGAGCTCTACGAGCAGTACTTC,CASSVESGELYEQYF
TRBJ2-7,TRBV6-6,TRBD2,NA,TGTGCCAGCAGAACTGTAGCGGGAAAGTTTAACGAGCAGTACTTC,CASRTVAGKFNEQYF
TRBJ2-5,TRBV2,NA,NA,TGTGCCAGCAGTGAGGCCAGCCGACAAGAGACCCAGTACTTC,CASSEASRQETQYF
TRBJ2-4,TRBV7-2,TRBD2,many,TGTGCCAGCAGCTTCGAAGGGACTAGCGGGAGTGACATTCAGTACTTC,CASSFEGTSGSDIQYF
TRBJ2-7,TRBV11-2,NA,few,TGTGCCAGCAGCCCCCAGTCCGGGGGCCCCTACGAGCAGTACTTC,CASSPQSGGPYEQYF
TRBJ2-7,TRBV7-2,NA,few,TGTGCCAGCAGCTTAGGGGAACAGGCCTACGAGCAGTACTTC,CASSLGEQAYEQYF
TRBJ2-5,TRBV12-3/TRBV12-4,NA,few,TGTGCCAGCAGTTTAGTGGGGTCAAGGGAGACCCAGTACTTC,CASSLVGSRETQYF
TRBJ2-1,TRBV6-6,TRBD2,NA,TGTGCCAGCAGTTACGGCCTAGCGGGAGAACAGGAGCAGTTCTTC,CASSYGLAGEQEQFF
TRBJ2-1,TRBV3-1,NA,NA,TGTGCCAGCAGCCAAGATCATGGGTCCCTGTCCTACAATGAGCAGTTCTTC,CASSQDHGSLSYNEQFF
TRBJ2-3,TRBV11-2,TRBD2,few,TGTGCCAGCAGCTCGGCGGGGGGTATAGATACGCAGTATTTT,CASSSAGGIDTQYF
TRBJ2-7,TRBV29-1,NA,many,TGCAGCGTTGAAGCTGGGAGGTACGAGCAGTACTTC,CSVEAGRYEQYF